This T cell receptor beta chain originates from a study of blood T cell repertoires in COVID-19. This clone was counted a single time. The germline V and J ends were trimmed by 4 bases and 4 bases, with 11 bases remaining between them. The CDR3 has 14 amino acids. The V gene's germline CDR1 is MDHEN and CDR2 SYDVKM. Clones were sequenced by immunoSEQ multiplex PCR, and TCRdb holds only the in-frame ones, with some missing. The data hold fewer than 80,000 clones, with about 85% observed a single time. The receptor comes from a human donor in a cohort sampled during active COVID-19. The V call is TRBV28, the J call TRBJ1-3; TRBD1 might be the D (6 bases). The sample comprised peripheral blood. The CDR3 DNA is TGTGCCAGCAGTTCAGGGGTTCGCGGAAACACCATATATTTT. The encoded protein is CASSSGVRGNTIYF.